The 12 T cell receptor beta chains listed next were all sequenced from one sample in a study of blood T cell repertoires in COVID-19. Repertoires were generated with immunoSEQ multiplex PCR, while TCRdb's copy carries only in-frame clones and drops some. The sample shows approximately 100,000 clones, roughly 85% of them seen only once. Specimen: peripheral blood. These receptors all come from a human donor in a cohort sampled during active COVID-19.

The chain uses TRBV9 and TRBJ2-3; 8 positions agree with TRBD2. The V and J ends lost 0 bases and 3 bases, in that order; junction bases with no gene match: 6. This CDR3 comprises 16 residues. Germline CDR1 SGDLS, CDR2 YYNGEE. CDR3 in amino acids: CASSVVLAGGTDTQYF. CDR3 sequence (DNA): TGTGCCAGCAGCGTAGTTCTCGCGGGAGGAACAGATACGCAGTATTTT.

The gene calls are TRBV3-1 (or the pseudogene TRBV3-2) and TRBJ2-7; D is unclear. The germline gives CDR1 LGHDT, CDR2 YNNKEL (reference sequence). Trimming removed 1 base at V and 3 bases at J, with 13 bases between. The CDR3 length is 15 residues. Here the CDR3 DNA reads TGTGCCAGCAGCCAAGTTCACGGGTCCAGCTACGAGCAGTACTTC. Translated, it gives CASSQVHGSSYEQYF.

The chain joins TRBV19 to TRBJ1-2, with 8 bases matching TRBD1. J lost 2 bases, V lost 8 bases, and 7 bases had no gene match. This CDR3 is built from 14 residues. Looked up from germline, CDR1 is LNHDA and CDR2 is SQIVND (reference sequence). The CDR3 DNA sequence: TGTGCCAGTCAGTCAGGGGGCTTGAACTATGGCTACACCTTC. This sequence encodes CASQSGGLNYGYTF.

The CDR3: CASSVGPGSAYEQYF. The CDR3 region has the DNA TGTGCCAGCAGCGTAGGCCCGGGGTCGGCCTACGAGCAGTACTTC. The V gene is TRBV9, the J gene TRBJ2-7; maybe TRBD2 (5 bases). The CDR3 is 15 residues long. Trimming took 0 bases from V and 2 from J, leaving 12 bases between them. Germline V gene sequence: CDR1 SGDLS, CDR2 YYNGEE.

The chain combines TRBV5-1 with TRBJ2-5; 11 bases are shared with TRBD2. The V gene's germline CDR1 is SGHRS and CDR2 YFSETQ. The CDR3 consists of 16 residues. J was trimmed by 2 bases and V by 9 bases; bases with no gene match: 12. The chain's CDR3 is CATHSGGARGQETQYF. The CDR3 DNA sequence: TGCGCCACCCATAGCGGGGGGGCGAGAGGGCAAGAGACCCAGTACTTC.

The chain recombines TRBV12-5 with TRBJ2-1; TRBD1 matches 7 bases. CDR1 is LGHNT and CDR2 is FRNRAP in the germline V gene. This CDR3 region has 12 residues. The junction had 6 bases not matched to a gene; V was cut back by 8 bases and J by 8 bases. The chain's CDR3 is CASLEGAHEQFF. The CDR3 DNA reads TGTGCTAGTCTTGAGGGGGCGCATGAGCAGTTCTTC.

This CDR3 is CASSQQGADNYGYTF. In nucleotides, the CDR3 is TGTGCCAGCAGCCAACAGGGGGCAGATAACTATGGCTACACCTTC. The chain carries TRBV6-5 and TRBJ1-2; 9 nucleotides line up with TRBD1. The CDR3 loop spans 15 amino acids. J gave up 1 base and V 6 bases, and 6 bases lay outside the gene matches. Germline V gene data show CDR1 as MNHEY and CDR2 as SVGAGI.

The chain employs TRBV12-5 and TRBJ1-3, with D tentatively TRBD1 (6 bases). The germline CDR1 and CDR2 sequences are LGHNT and FRNRAP. CDR3 length: 14 amino acids. Trimming pared 6 bases from V and 1 base from J, leaving 10 bases between. Written as DNA, the CDR3 is TGTGCTAGTGGCCCCGGGACATCTGGAAACACCATATATTTT. Translating gives CASGPGTSGNTIYF.

The chain is built from TRBV7-8 and TRBJ2-4; 7 bases line up with TRBD2. The CDR3 is 17 amino acids. With V trimmed by 5 bases and J by 0 bases, 10 bases remained unmatched. Germline assignment: CDR1 SGHVS and CDR2 FQNEAQ. CDR3 protein: CASSTKGGGLAKNIQYF. Here the CDR3 DNA reads TGTGCCAGCAGCACAAAAGGCGGGGGTCTAGCCAAAAACATTCAGTACTTC.

This chain connects TRBV28 to TRBJ2-5; D is perhaps TRBD2 (6 bases). This CDR3 comprises 17 residues. Germline CDR1 is MDHEN and CDR2 is SYDVKM. With 5 bases removed from V and 6 bases from J, the gap between germline ends came to 25 bases. The CDR3 nucleotides read TGTGCCAGCAGTACTGTGGGGATGGAGGGCTGGGGGAAGACCCAGTACTTC. Translating it yields CASSTVGMEGWGKTQYF.

The chain carries TRBV10-3 and TRBJ1-1; a possible D gene is TRBD1 (6 bases). The CDR3 is 15 residues long. The germline V and J ends were trimmed by 3 bases and 1 base, with 12 bases remaining between them. Germline-derived CDR1 and CDR2 are ENHRY and SYGVKD. The DNA for the CDR3 is TGTGCCATCAGTGATCCCGGGACACCGAACACTGAAGCTTTCTTT. Translation gives CAISDPGTPNTEAFF.

V and J are TRBV27 and TRBJ1-4; TRBD1 matches 10 bases. J lost 8 bases, V lost 5 bases, and 5 bases had no gene match. The germline V gene encodes CDR1 MNHEY and CDR2 SMNVEV (reference sequence). The CDR3 spans 14 residues. DNA of the CDR3: TGTGCCAGCAGTCGGGGACAGGGGCTGGAAAAACTGTTTTTT. Its translation is CASSRGQGLEKLFF.